This passage covers 29 T cell receptor beta chains from one sample sequenced in a study of shared clonotypes between healthy human individuals. Repertoires were generated with immunoSEQ multiplex PCR, while TCRdb's copy carries only in-frame clones and drops some. Counted here are approximately 2.3 million clones, 85% to 95% occurring once; the ten biggest clones make up roughly 0.36%. The sample consisted of naive CD4+ T cells from PBMCs. Subset noted: CD45RA+ positively selected. The source is a man aged 18 to 29 in good health. Some clones in this sample may be carry-over from other donors' samples.

V usage is TRBV21-1 and J usage is TRBJ2-1; the D call TRBD2 from the table was never checked on the DNA. TRBV21-1 is deemed a pseudogene. The length of the CDR3 is 15 residues. Here the CDR3 reads CASSKARLAGNEQFF. The CDR3 coding sequence is TGTGCCAGCAGCAAAGCTCGGCTAGCGGGAAATGAGCAGTTCTTC.

This clone was detected only once. J is TRBJ1-6 and V is TRBV7-9; a possible D gene is TRBD1 (6 bases). CDR3 length: 14 amino acids. V lost 5 bases, J lost 9 bases, and 14 bases lay in between. Looked up from germline, CDR1 is SEHNR and CDR2 is FQNEAQ (reference sequence). This CDR3 is CASSPQGFASPLHF. The CDR3 DNA sequence: TGTGCCAGCAGCCCTCAGGGGTTTGCTTCACCCCTCCACTTT.

J is TRBJ2-1 and V is TRBV10-3, with D maybe TRBD2 (5 bases). This CDR3 region has 17 residues. Trimming took off 8 bases at V and 0 bases at J, with 20 bases between the two ends. Germline assignment: CDR1 ENHRY and CDR2 SYGVKD. CDR3 residues: CAIRDVGLRSSYNEQFF. CDR3 bases: TGTGCCATCCGGGATGTGGGCCTTCGTAGCTCCTACAATGAGCAGTTCTTC.

This clone was detected once. This rearrangement joins TRBV7-6 to TRBJ1-2; the D is unclear. The CDR3 contains 12 residues. V lost 3 bases and J lost 3, with 5 bases in between. Per germline, CDR1 SGHVS and CDR2 FNYEAQ. CDR3 in DNA: TGTGCCAGCAGCTTTAACGACTATGGCTACACCTTC. This gives the protein CASSFNDYGYTF.

V gene TRBV6-1 combines with J gene TRBJ2-7; D ambiguous. CDR1 MNHNS and CDR2 SASEGT come from the germline V gene. Between the trimmed V and J ends, which lost 11 bases and 3 bases, there was a span of 17 bases. This CDR3 has 13 amino acids. Written as DNA, the CDR3 is TGTGCCGGTTCTACAGCCTCCCTCTACGAGCAGTACTTC. Residues: CAGSTASLYEQYF.

The gene calls are TRBV5-1 and TRBJ2-3; weak D call: TRBD1 (6 bases). The CDR3 consists of 15 residues. Germline-derived CDR1 and CDR2 are SGHRS and YFSETQ. V was cut by 9 bases and J by 0 bases, with 17 bases left in between. CDR3 in amino acids: CATRSTGISTDTQYF. The CDR3 DNA reads TGCGCCACCCGTTCAACAGGGATTAGCACAGATACGCAGTATTTT.

The chain employs TRBV30 and TRBJ2-7; D ambiguous. Trimming removed 0 bases from V and 3 bases from J, with 15 bases in between. There are 15 residues in the CDR3. Per germline, CDR1 GTSNPN and CDR2 SVGIG (reference sequence). DNA of the CDR3: TGTGCCTGGAGTGTACGGGTATCACTGGGCTACGAGCAGTACTTC. Amino acids: CAWSVRVSLGYEQYF. Variable domain in full (rest from reference TRBV30 and TRBJ2-7): SQTIHQWPATLVQPVGSPLSLECTVEGTSNPNLYWYRQAAGRGLQLLFYSVGIGQISSEVPQNLSASRPQDRQFILSSKKLLLSDSGFYLCAWSVRVSLGYEQYFGPGTRLTVT.

The chain links TRBV2 to TRBJ2-3; TRBD1 aligns across 8 bases. Germline V gene lookup returns CDR1 SNHLY and CDR2 FYNNEI. V lost 4 bases and J lost 4; bases outside the gene matches: 4. This CDR3 has 14 residues. CDR3 nucleotide sequence: TGTGCCAGCAGTGTGGACAGGGCTTCAGATACGCAGTATTTT. Protein product: CASSVDRASDTQYF.

The chain employs TRBV2 and TRBJ2-3; no firm D call. Deletions cut 6 bases from V and 4 bases from J, with 14 bases between. In germline, CDR1 is SNHLY, CDR2 FYNNEI. The CDR3 extends over 14 amino acids. CDR3 sequence: CASRPSRASDTQYF. The DNA of the CDR3 is TGTGCCAGCAGACCTTCTCGGGCATCAGATACGCAGTATTTT.

J is TRBJ1-4 and V is TRBV5-1; the match to TRBD1 covers 10 bases. The J segment lost 7 bases and the V segment lost 0 bases, leaving 6 bases of the junction unmatched. Germline loops: CDR1 SGHRS, CDR2 YFSETQ. This CDR3 region has 16 residues. The CDR3 DNA reads as TGCGCCAGCAGCTTGGGCGGGACAGGGGAAGTTGAAAAACTGTTTTTT. It codes for CASSLGGTGEVEKLFF.

The chain is built from TRBV18 and TRBJ1-1; 7 nucleotides line up with TRBD1. The CDR3 is 15 amino acids. V was pared by 4 bases and J by 4 bases, with 9 bases of the junction left unmatched. CDR1 is KGHSH, CDR2 LQKENI, per germline. CDR3 sequence: CASSQRTGEGTEAFF. The DNA for the CDR3 is TGTGCCAGCTCACAAAGGACAGGAGAGGGCACTGAAGCTTTCTTT. Filled out from reference TRBV18 and TRBJ1-1, the complete variable domain reads NAGVMQNPRHLVRRRGQEARLRCSPMKGHSHVYWYRQLPEEGLKFMVYLQKENIIDESGMPKERFSAEFPKEGPSILRIQQVVRGDSAAYFCASSQRTGEGTEAFFGQGTRLTVV.

Remarks on this clone: One end of the junction varies from germline; a read error may be responsible. Written as DNA, the CDR3 is TGTGCTAGTGGTTCATCGGGGACGTATGCCTACACCTTC. Its protein product is CASGSSGTYAYTF. V usage is TRBV12-5 and J usage is TRBJ1-2; TRBD1 might be the D (5 bases). Germline CDR1 is LGHNT and CDR2 is FRNRAP. The CDR3 covers 13 residues.

The genes are TRBV28 and TRBJ1-4; no clear D. The V gene's germline CDR1 is MDHEN and CDR2 SYDVKM. V lost 2 bases to trimming and J lost 1 base, with 11 bases between them. The CDR3 sequence is 16 residues long. The CDR3 nucleotides are TGTGCCAGCAGTTTACCCTCCCTGGGAACTAATGAAAAACTGTTTTTT. Protein sequence: CASSLPSLGTNEKLFF.

This rearrangement joins TRBV5-5 to TRBJ1-4; D not resolved. The V end lost 3 bases, the J end lost 4 bases, and 7 bases lay between the germline ends. This CDR3 spans 13 amino acids. Germline V gene data show CDR1 as SGHKS and CDR2 as YYEKEE (reference sequence). This chain's CDR3 is CASSSSGNEKLFF. The CDR3 DNA is TGTGCCAGCAGCTCCAGTGGTAATGAAAAACTGTTTTTT.

The chain is built from TRBV28 and TRBJ1-2; 8 bases are a match to TRBD1. Germline CDR1 reads MDHEN; CDR2 reads SYDVKM. This CDR3 contains 15 residues. V trimming: 0 bases; J trimming: 3 bases; junction bases outside the gene matches: 3. The CDR3 nucleotides read TGTGCCAGCAGTTTATGGGAGACAGGGGACTATGGCTACACCTTC. Protein sequence: CASSLWETGDYGYTF.

The chain employs TRBV6-5 and TRBJ2-1; weak D call: TRBD2 (5 bases). There are 15 residues in the CDR3. Trimming shortened V by 6 bases and J by 1 base, and 13 bases separated the two germline ends. Germline CDR1 and CDR2: MNHEY and SVGAGI. CDR3 protein: CASRKGLVSYNEQFF. The CDR3 DNA reads TGTGCCAGCAGGAAAGGACTTGTTTCCTACAATGAGCAGTTCTTC.

This chain joins TRBV28 and TRBJ2-1, with 8 bases matching TRBD1. Germline assignment: CDR1 MDHEN and CDR2 SYDVKM. V trimming: 4 bases; J trimming: 4 bases; junction bases outside the gene matches: 6. The CDR3 is 15 residues long. CDR3 residues: CASSSARQGYNEQFF. CDR3 bases: TGTGCCAGCAGTTCCGCCCGACAGGGGTACAATGAGCAGTTCTTC.

Concerning this clone: The sample holds other DNA sequences that translate to the same CDR3. The V gene is TRBV28, the J gene TRBJ2-7; D is possibly TRBD1 (7 bases). The V gene's germline CDR1 is MDHEN and CDR2 SYDVKM. Trimming took 2 bases from V and 1 from J, leaving 12 bases between them. The CDR3 extends over 15 amino acids. The CDR3 region is CASSLPGGGSYEQYF. CDR3 nucleotides: TGTGCCAGCAGTTTACCAGGGGGAGGTTCCTACGAGCAGTACTTC.

The rearrangement links TRBV5-6 to TRBJ1-3; D not certain. V was clipped by 0 bases and J by 0 bases, with 7 bases between them. Per the germline V gene, CDR1 is SGHDT and CDR2 is YYEEEE. The length of the CDR3 is 15 residues. CDR3 DNA sequence: TGTGCCAGCAGCTTGGCGGCAGACTCTGGAAACACCATATATTTT. It translates to CASSLAADSGNTIYF.

The rearrangement links TRBV6-1 to TRBJ2-3, with D perhaps matching TRBD1 or TRBD2 (5 bases each). The CDR3 consists of 15 residues. Germline values: CDR1 MNHNS, CDR2 SASEGT. Trimming removed 6 bases at V and 6 bases at J, with 19 bases between. CDR3 sequence reads: CASSPTRGHLDTQYF. As DNA, the CDR3 is TGTGCCAGCAGCCCCACGAGGGGCCATTTGGATACGCAGTATTTT.

This chain uses TRBV19 with TRBJ1-1; D ambiguous. Germline assignment: CDR1 LNHDA and CDR2 SQIVND (reference sequence). Trimming took off 11 bases at V and 0 bases at J, with 10 bases between the two ends. The CDR3 contains 12 residues. The CDR3 sequence is CAAGRMNTEAFF. In DNA form, the CDR3 reads TGTGCCGCCGGCAGGATGAACACTGAAGCTTTCTTT.

This rearrangement joins TRBV2 to TRBJ2-7, with D unclear. CDR1 is SNHLY, CDR2 FYNNEI, per germline. The CDR3 spans 13 residues. Trimming took off 1 base at V and 0 bases at J, with 4 bases between the two ends. DNA for the CDR3: TGTGCCAGCAGTGAAGACGGCTCCTACGAGCAGTACTTC. This encodes CASSEDGSYEQYF.

This chain links TRBV6-5 with TRBJ2-5; 8 bases fit TRBD1. Germline V gives CDR1 MNHEY, CDR2 SVGAGI. The CDR3 consists of 14 residues. Trimming took 6 bases from V and 5 from J; bases not matched to a gene: 8. The CDR3 protein is CASSTRQGWETQYF. The DNA for the CDR3 is TGTGCCAGCAGCACCAGACAGGGGTGGGAGACCCAGTACTTC.

The V and J genes are TRBV19 and TRBJ2-6, with D possibly TRBD1 on 6 matching bases. The CDR3 runs to 17 residues. V was clipped by 6 bases and J by 4 bases, with 19 bases between them. CDR1 and CDR2 (germline): LNHDA, SQIVND (reference sequence). The CDR3 region has the DNA TGTGCCAGTAGCGCCGAAACAGGGTCCTGGGGGGCCAACGTCCTGACTTTC. Amino acid sequence: CASSAETGSWGANVLTF.

The chain links TRBV21-1 to TRBJ2-2; the D call of TRBD2 is as the table states it, not checked on the DNA. TRBV21-1 is flagged as a pseudogene. The CDR3 is 18 residues long. The CDR3 here is CASSKGIPGLGSGGELFF. CDR3 nucleotides: TGTGCCAGCAGCAAAGGGATTCCGGGACTTGGGTCGGGCGGGGAGCTGTTTTTT.

The gene calls are TRBV4-3 and TRBJ1-6; D gene uncertain. Per germline, CDR1 LGHNA and CDR2 YSLEER. Between the trimmed V and J ends, which lost 4 bases and 6 bases, there was a span of 10 bases. CDR3 length: 14 amino acids. DNA of the CDR3: TGCGCCAGCAGCCGGGAGTCCGGTAATTCACCCCTCCACTTT. It encodes CASSRESGNSPLHF.

The chain couples TRBV6-5 to TRBJ1-2; the D is unclear. Per germline, CDR1 MNHEY and CDR2 SVGAGI. This CDR3 has 15 amino acids. V gave up 0 bases and J gave up 8 bases, with 16 bases separating them. CDR3: CASSYSYAGLGGYTF. The CDR3 coding sequence is TGTGCCAGCAGTTACTCGTATGCAGGTCTCGGGGGCTACACCTTC.

The chain joins TRBV30 to TRBJ1-4, with no clear D. This CDR3 is built from 13 residues. The V end was cut by 7 bases, the J end by 8 bases, with 17 bases between. From germline, CDR1 is GTSNPN and CDR2 SVGIG (reference sequence). The CDR3 spells CAFLRTGEEKLFF. CDR3 DNA: TGTGCCTTCCTCAGGACCGGTGAGGAAAAACTGTTTTTT.

The chain combines TRBV5-1 with TRBJ1-2; no reliable D call. The germline V and J ends were trimmed by 0 bases and 5 bases, with 11 bases remaining between them. CDR1 is SGHRS and CDR2 is YFSETQ in the germline V gene. This CDR3 region has 14 residues. The CDR3 region is CASSLGQSLYGYTF. Written as DNA, the CDR3 is TGCGCCAGCAGCTTGGGTCAGAGCCTTTATGGCTACACCTTC.